Listed below are T cell receptor beta chains from one sample, sequenced in a study of blood T cell repertoires in COVID-19. The data were produced by immunoSEQ multiplex PCR, yet TCRdb's version contains in-frame clones alone and is incomplete. The sample contains over 250,000 clones, 87% of which appear only once. Sequencing was carried out using peripheral blood. The receptor set was obtained from a woman between 40 and 55 years old who had recovered from COVID-19. Both conserved end residues are part of each CDR3. A D gene is named only where the DNA matches it firmly. Only part of the rows carry a size: once, few, many, or a class if the clone is expanded.

CDR3: CASSIDGQGSVHSPLHF; DNA: TGTGCCAGTAGTATAGATGGCCAGGGCTCGGTGCATTCACCCCTCCACTTT; J: TRBJ1-6; D: .; V: TRBV19; size: .
CDR3: CASSRLWTAEAAGELFF; DNA: TGCGCCAGCAGTAGACTTTGGACAGCGGAGGCCGCCGGGGAGCTGTTTTTT; J: TRBJ2-2; D: .; V: TRBV4-1; size: .
CDR3: CASSQDLRRGGGFSYEQYF; DNA: TGCGCCAGCAGCCAAGATTTACGGCGGGGGGGTGGGTTCTCCTACGAGCAGTACTTC; J: TRBJ2-7; D: TRBD2; V: TRBV4-1; size: .
CDR3: CASSPVGTPATEAFF; DNA: TGTGCCAGCTCACCTGTCGGGACACCTGCCACTGAAGCTTTCTTT; J: TRBJ1-1; D: .; V: TRBV18; size: .
CDR3: CASSFSGGAYEQYF; DNA: TGTGCCAGCAGCTTCTCCGGGGGAGCCTACGAGCAGTACTTC; J: TRBJ2-7; D: .; V: TRBV11-1; size: .
CDR3: CASSPQGPPGSEQFF; DNA: TGCGCCAGCAGCCCGCAGGGGCCACCTGGGTCTGAGCAGTTCTTC; J: TRBJ2-1; D: .; V: TRBV5-1; size: .
CDR3: CASSGQIGRMNTEAFF; DNA: TGTGCCAGCAGCGGACAGATCGGACGGATGAACACTGAAGCTTTCTTT; J: TRBJ1-1; D: .; V: TRBV21-1; size: once
CDR3: CASSSGGGPTYEQYF; DNA: TGTGCCAGCAGCTCGGGAGGGGGCCCCACCTACGAGCAGTACTTC; J: TRBJ2-7; D: .; V: TRBV9; size: .
CDR3: CASSPPAGPEAFF; DNA: TGTGCCAGCTCACCACCTGCGGGGCCTGAAGCTTTCTTT; J: TRBJ1-1; D: .; V: TRBV18; size: .
CDR3: CASSLVAGMNTEAFF; DNA: TGTGCCAGCAGCTTAGTTGCAGGGATGAACACTGAAGCTTTCTTT; J: TRBJ1-1; D: .; V: TRBV7-2; size: .